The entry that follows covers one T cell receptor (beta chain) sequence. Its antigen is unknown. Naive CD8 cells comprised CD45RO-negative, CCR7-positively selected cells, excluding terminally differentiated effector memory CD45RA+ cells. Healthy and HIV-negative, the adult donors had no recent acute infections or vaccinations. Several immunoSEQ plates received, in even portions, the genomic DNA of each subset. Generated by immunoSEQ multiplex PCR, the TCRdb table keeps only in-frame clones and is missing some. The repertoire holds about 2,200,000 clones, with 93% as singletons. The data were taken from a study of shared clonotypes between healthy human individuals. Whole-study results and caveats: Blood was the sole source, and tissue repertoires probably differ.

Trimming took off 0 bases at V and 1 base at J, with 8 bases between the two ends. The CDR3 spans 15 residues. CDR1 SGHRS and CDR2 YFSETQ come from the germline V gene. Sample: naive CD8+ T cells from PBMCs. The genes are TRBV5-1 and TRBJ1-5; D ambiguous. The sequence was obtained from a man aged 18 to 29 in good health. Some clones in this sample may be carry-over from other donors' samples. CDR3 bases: TGCGCCAGCAGCTTGGACTGGCGGAGCAATCAGCCCCAGCATTTT. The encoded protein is CASSLDWRSNQPQHF. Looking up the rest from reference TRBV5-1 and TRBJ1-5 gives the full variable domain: KAGVTQTPRYLIKTRGQQVTLSCSPISGHRSVSWYQQTPGQGLQFLFEYFSETQRNKGNFPGRFSGRQFSNSRSEMNVSTLELGDSALYLCASSLDWRSNQPQHFGDGTRLSIL.